This T cell receptor (beta chain) was captured by sequencing in a study of T cell responses to AZD1222 COVID-19 vaccine. Study information: Doses given second, at about 4 or about 12 weeks, were pooled.

Using immunoSEQ multiplex PCR, the repertoire was profiled, and TCRdb retains in-frame clones only, with some absent. Here the sample spans under 150,000 clones, around 90% being singletons. There are 14 residues in the CDR3. Germline V gene data show CDR1 as SGHTA and CDR2 as FQGNSA. Comment on this clone: One junction end does not reproduce the germline sequence, and a read error may be involved.

The sequencing used peripheral blood, collected on day 0 of AZD1222 vaccination. This sequence was found in an adult in good health. The rearrangement links TRBV7-2 to TRBJ2-2; no firm D call. CDR3 sequence: CASTLRMTTGELFF. DNA for the CDR3: TGTGCCAGCACCTTAAGGATGACTACCGGGGAGCTGTTTTTT.